These T cell receptor beta chains were read from a single sample in a study of cytomegalovirus exposure and HLA in healthy donors. The protocol was immunoSEQ multiplex PCR, while the TCRdb copy is restricted to in-frame clones and leaves out a portion. The sample has 110,000 to 150,000 clones; 77% are singletons. Specimen: PBMCs. The source is a male donor in good health and CMV-seronegative. CDR3s include the opening cysteine and the closing phenylalanine or tryptophan. The D gene is left open where the match is weak. Some rows have no size entry. The others give once, few or many, or a class for an expanded clone.

>-|-|TRBJ1-6|TRBV7-9
TGTGCCAGCAGCTTACAGGCGACAGCTAATTCACCCCTCCACTTT
CASSLQATANSPLHF
>-|TRBD1|TRBJ1-5|TRBV19
TGTGCCAGTAGTACTCCCGGGACAGGGGGCGGTGGGAGGCAGCCCCAGCATTTT
CASSTPGTGGGGRQPQHF
>-|TRBD1|TRBJ1-2|TRBV5-1
TGCGCCAGCAGCTTGGACAGGGGGCCCCTCGCCTTC
CASSLDRGPLAF
>-|TRBD2|TRBJ2-5|TRBV29-1
TGCAGCGCGCTCAGGACTAGCGGGGAGACCCAGTACTTC
CSALRTSGETQYF
>-|-|TRBJ2-6|TRBV11-2
TGTGCCAGCAGCTTAGATGTAGGGGCCAACGTCCTGACTTTC
CASSLDVGANVLTF
>few|-|TRBJ1-2|TRBV30
TGTGCCTGGAGTCTTGACGCGGGCTATGGCTACACCTTC
CAWSLDAGYGYTF
>-|TRBD1|TRBJ1-2|TRBV18
TGTGCCAGCTCACCACGACAGGGGGCCCGCTATGGCTACACCTTC
CASSPRQGARYGYTF
>-|TRBD2|TRBJ2-2|TRBV9
TGTGCCAGCAGTGCCATAGCGGGGGGGTACACCGGGGAGCTGTTTTTT
CASSAIAGGYTGELFF
>-|TRBD1|TRBJ1-2|TRBV18
TGTGCCAGCTCATCGATCCTCCGGGACAGGGCCTATGGCTACACCTTC
CASSSILRDRAYGYTF
>-|TRBD1|TRBJ1-5|TRBV6-1
TGTGCCAGCAGTGAAAGCAGACAGGGAATAAGCAATCAGCCCCAGCATTTT
CASSESRQGISNQPQHF
>-|TRBD1|TRBJ2-3|TRBV4-3
TGCGCCAGCAGCCAATTGACAGGGTCATCAGATACGCAGTATTTT
CASSQLTGSSDTQYF
>few|TRBD2|TRBJ2-7|TRBV11-2
TGTGCCAGCAGGCCACTAGCGGGGGAGTACGAGCAGTACTTC
CASRPLAGEYEQYF
>once|-|TRBJ2-5|TRBV9
TGTGCCAGCAGCGTAGGCCAGGGACTAGAGACCCAGTACTTC
CASSVGQGLETQYF
>-|TRBD2|TRBJ2-3|TRBV5-4
TGTGCCAGCAGCTTGGACGGGGAGGGAAGCACAGATACGCAGTATTTT
CASSLDGEGSTDTQYF
>-|-|TRBJ2-3|TRBV19
TGTGCCAGTAGTCTCAGGGATGGAGCTCAGCCCCAGTATTTT
CASSLRDGAQPQYF
>-|-|TRBJ2-2|TRBV5-1
TGCGCCAGCAAAACTAGCACAAAGAACACCGGGGAGCTGTTTTTT
CASKTSTKNTGELFF